This TCR beta chain was sequenced during a study of persistence of HIV-infected CD4 T cells. Worth noting for this clone: Its matching antigen is unknown.

This was the immunoSEQ version 4 assay in survey mode. Method: immunoSEQ multiplex PCR; TCRdb's copy keeps in-frame clones and lacks some. The table has 35,000 to 45,000 clones, around 80% seen once; the top ten hold 1.5% to 2%. Cells were stimulated with CMV-infected fibroblast lysates at roughly 10 ug/mL. Memory cells lacking CD40L and CD69 with high CD45RO were sorted. Germline assignment: CDR1 SGHVS and CDR2 FNYEAQ. Trimming removed 4 bases at V and 4 bases at J, with 1 base between. CDR3 length: 10 amino acids. Sequenced material: CD4+ T cells sorted from PBMCs after roughly 17-hour stimulation, taken from a patient who received antiretroviral therapy. The TCR sequence derives from an adult man with HIV who was CMV-seropositive. The chain is built from TRBV7-6 and TRBJ2-5; no reliable D call. The CDR3 sequence is CASSSETQYF. The CDR3 DNA is TGTGCCAGCAGCTCAGAGACCCAGTACTTC.